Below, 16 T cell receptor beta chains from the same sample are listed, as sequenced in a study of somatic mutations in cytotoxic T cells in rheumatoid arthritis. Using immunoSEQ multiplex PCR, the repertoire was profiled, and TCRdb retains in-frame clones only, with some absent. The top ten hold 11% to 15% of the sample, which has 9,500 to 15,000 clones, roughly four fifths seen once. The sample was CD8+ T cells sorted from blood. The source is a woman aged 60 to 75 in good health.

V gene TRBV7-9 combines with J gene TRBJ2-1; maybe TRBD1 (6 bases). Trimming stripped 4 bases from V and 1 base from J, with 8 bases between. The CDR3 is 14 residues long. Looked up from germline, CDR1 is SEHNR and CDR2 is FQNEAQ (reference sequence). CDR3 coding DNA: TGTGCCAGCAGCTGGACAGATTCCTACAATGAGCAGTTCTTC. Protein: CASSWTDSYNEQFF.

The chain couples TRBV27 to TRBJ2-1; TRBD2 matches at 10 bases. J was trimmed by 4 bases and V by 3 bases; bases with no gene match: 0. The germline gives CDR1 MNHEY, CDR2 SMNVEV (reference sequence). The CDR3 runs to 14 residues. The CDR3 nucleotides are TGTGCCAGCAGTTTGACTAGCGGGTACAATGAGCAGTTCTTC. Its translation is CASSLTSGYNEQFF.

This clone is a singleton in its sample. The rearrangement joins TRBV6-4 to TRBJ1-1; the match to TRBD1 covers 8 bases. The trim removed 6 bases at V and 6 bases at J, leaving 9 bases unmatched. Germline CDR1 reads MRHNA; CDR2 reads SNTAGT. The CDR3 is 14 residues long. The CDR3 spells CASSPDRESSEAFF. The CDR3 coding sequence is TGTGCCAGCAGCCCGGACAGGGAGTCGTCTGAAGCTTTCTTT.

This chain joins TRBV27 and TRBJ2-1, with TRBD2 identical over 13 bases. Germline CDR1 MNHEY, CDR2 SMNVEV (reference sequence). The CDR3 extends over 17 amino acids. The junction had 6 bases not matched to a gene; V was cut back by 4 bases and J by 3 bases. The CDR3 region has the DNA TGTGCCAGCAGTTCCCGACTAGCGGGGGGCGTCTACAATGAGCAGTTCTTC. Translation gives CASSSRLAGGVYNEQFF.

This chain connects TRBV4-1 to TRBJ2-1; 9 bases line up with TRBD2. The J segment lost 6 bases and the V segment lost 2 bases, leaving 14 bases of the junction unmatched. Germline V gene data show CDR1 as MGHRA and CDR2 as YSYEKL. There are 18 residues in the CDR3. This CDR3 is CASSQNDLGRGGRNEQFF. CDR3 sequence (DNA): TGCGCCAGCAGCCAAAACGATCTCGGGCGGGGGGGCCGCAATGAGCAGTTCTTC.

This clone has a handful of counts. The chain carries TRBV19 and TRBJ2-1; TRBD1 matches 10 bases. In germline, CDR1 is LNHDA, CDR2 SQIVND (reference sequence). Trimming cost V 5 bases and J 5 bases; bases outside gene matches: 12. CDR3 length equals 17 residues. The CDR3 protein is CASSLTLGQGRHNEQFF. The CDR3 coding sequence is TGTGCCAGTAGTCTCACCCTGGGACAGGGGAGGCACAATGAGCAGTTCTTC.

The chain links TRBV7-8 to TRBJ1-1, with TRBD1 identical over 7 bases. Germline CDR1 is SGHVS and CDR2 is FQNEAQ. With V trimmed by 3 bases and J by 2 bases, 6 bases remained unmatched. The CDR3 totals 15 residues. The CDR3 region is CASSFSYRGNTEAFF. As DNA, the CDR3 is TGTGCCAGCAGCTTTAGCTACAGGGGAAACACTGAAGCTTTCTTT.

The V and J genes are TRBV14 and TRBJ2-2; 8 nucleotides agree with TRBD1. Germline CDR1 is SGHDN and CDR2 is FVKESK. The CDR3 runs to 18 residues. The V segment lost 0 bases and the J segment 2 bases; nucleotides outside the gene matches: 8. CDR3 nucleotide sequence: TGTGCCAGCAGCCAAGAAGGGGTCAGGGGGCTAAACACCGGGGAGCTGTTTTTT. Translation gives CASSQEGVRGLNTGELFF.

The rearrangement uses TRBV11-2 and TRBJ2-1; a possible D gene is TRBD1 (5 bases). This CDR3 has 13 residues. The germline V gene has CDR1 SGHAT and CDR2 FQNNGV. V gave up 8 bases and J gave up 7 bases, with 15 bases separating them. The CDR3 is CASSSTGSNEQFF. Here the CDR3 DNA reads TGTGCCAGCTCCTCAACAGGCTCAAATGAGCAGTTCTTC.

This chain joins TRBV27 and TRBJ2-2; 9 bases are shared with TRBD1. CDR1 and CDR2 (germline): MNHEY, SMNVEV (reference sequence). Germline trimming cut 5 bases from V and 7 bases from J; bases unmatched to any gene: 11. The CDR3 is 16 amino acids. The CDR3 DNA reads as TGTGCCAGCAGTCCGGACAGGGGCAACCTCTACGGGGAGCTGTTTTTT. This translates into CASSPDRGNLYGELFF.

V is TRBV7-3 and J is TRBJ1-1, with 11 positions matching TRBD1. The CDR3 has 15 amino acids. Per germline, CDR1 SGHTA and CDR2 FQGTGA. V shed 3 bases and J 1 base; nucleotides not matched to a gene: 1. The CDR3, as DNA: TGTGCCAGCAGCTTGGACAGGGGGCCGAACACTGAAGCTTTCTTT. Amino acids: CASSLDRGPNTEAFF.

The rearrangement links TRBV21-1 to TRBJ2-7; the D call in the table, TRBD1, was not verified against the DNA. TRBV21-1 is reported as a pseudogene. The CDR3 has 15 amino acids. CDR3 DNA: TGTGCCAGCAGCAATCAAGGACAGGGGGCTTGGGAGCAGTACTTC. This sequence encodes CASSNQGQGAWEQYF.

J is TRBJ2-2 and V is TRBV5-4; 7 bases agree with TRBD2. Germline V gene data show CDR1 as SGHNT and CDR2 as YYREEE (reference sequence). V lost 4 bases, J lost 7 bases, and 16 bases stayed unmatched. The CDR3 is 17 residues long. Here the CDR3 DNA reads TGTGCCAGCAGCCTCCTCGGGGGGTTCTCAACGGGCGGGGAGCTGTTTTTT. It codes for CASSLLGGFSTGGELFF.

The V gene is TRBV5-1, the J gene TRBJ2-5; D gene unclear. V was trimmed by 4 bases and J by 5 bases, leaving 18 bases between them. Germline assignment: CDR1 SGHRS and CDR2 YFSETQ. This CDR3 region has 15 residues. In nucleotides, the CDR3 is TGCGCCAGCAGCACCGGATCAGGTTTGGTCGAGACCCAGTACTTC. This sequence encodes CASSTGSGLVETQYF.

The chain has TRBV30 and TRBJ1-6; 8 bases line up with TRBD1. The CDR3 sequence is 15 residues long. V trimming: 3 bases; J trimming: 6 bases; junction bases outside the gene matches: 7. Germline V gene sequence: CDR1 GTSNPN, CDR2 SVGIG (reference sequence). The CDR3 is CAWSLPGQVNSPLHF. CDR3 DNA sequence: TGTGCCTGGAGCTTACCGGGACAGGTTAATTCACCCCTCCACTTT.

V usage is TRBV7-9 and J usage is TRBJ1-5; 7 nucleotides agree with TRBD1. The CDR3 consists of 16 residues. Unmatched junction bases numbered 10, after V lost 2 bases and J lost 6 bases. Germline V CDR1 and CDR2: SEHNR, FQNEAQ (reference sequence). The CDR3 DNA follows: TGTGCCAGCAGCTTAATCCCTTGGACAGGCAGTCAGCCCCAGCATTTT. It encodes CASSLIPWTGSQPQHF.